This T cell receptor (beta chain) stems from a study of blood T cell repertoires in COVID-19. Trimming took off 2 bases at V and 5 bases at J, with 13 bases between the two ends. The germline gives CDR1 MNHEY, CDR2 SVGAGI. This CDR3 comprises 14 residues. Original data processing: Estimation of nucleated cell counts relied on the amplification of reference gene primers. Using immunoSEQ multiplex PCR, the repertoire was profiled, and TCRdb retains in-frame clones only, with some absent. V and J calls and clone size come straight from that table; D and trimming were deduced from the DNA. The sample records about 80,000 clones, around 79% being singletons.

The source of this sequence is a human donor in a cohort sampled during active COVID-19. The sequencing input was peripheral blood. V gene TRBV6-5 combines with J gene TRBJ2-7; tentative D call: TRBD1 (5 bases). The DNA of the CDR3 is TGTGCCAGCAGTTACGTGGGAACAGGCGACGAGCAGTACTTC. Its translation: CASSYVGTGDEQYF.